A selection of T cell receptor beta chains follows, all from one sample in a study of T cells in Graves' hyperthyroidism and ophthalmopathy. TCRdb passed the multiplex PCR reads through MiXCR, listing each CDR3 protein once. The repertoire holds roughly 380,000 distinct CDR3 sequences, with around 13% as singletons. Sequenced material: blood. All receptors come from a woman younger than 35 with Graves' hyperthyroidism. Each CDR3 is given with its conserved first and last residue. Fields, in order: clone size, D gene, J gene, V gene, CDR3 length, CDR3 protein, CDR3 DNA. The D gene is left open where the match is weak. Rows give clone size only sometimes, using once, few, many, or a class for an expanded clone.

- | - | TRBJ2-2 | TRBV29-1 | 12 | CSVESGAGELFF | TGCAGCGTTGAGTCGGGGGCCGGGGAGCTGTTTTTT
- | TRBD1 | TRBJ1-5 | TRBV5-1 | 16 | CASSLGDRGRNQPQHF | TGCGCCAGCAGCTTGGGAGACAGGGGACGGAATCAGCCCCAGCATTTT
many | - | TRBJ1-1 | TRBV20-1 | 13 | CSAHQYKNTEAFF | TGCAGTGCTCATCAGTACAAGAACACTGAAGCTTTCTTT
few | TRBD2 | TRBJ2-3 | TRBV27 | 17 | CASSSIIGREITDTQYF | TGTGCCAGCAGCTCAATAATAGGGCGGGAGATTACAGATACGCAGTATTTT
many | TRBD1 | TRBJ1-1 | TRBV12-3/TRBV12-4 | 14 | CASRDRLRETEAFF | TGTGCCAGCAGGGACAGGCTCCGAGAGACTGAAGCTTTCTTT
- | - | TRBJ1-1 | TRBV11-2 | 12 | CASSRDGLEAFF | TGTGCCAGCAGCCGGGACGGACTTGAAGCTTTCTTT
many | - | TRBJ1-5 | TRBV2 | 15 | CASSVASGVNQPQHF | TGTGCCAGCAGTGTGGCTTCAGGCGTTAATCAGCCCCAGCATTTT
- | - | TRBJ1-5 | TRBV7-3 | 13 | CASSLGSGQPQHF | TGTGCCAGCAGCCTGGGATCGGGTCAGCCCCAGCATTTT
- | - | TRBJ2-3 | TRBV20-1 | 12 | CSARGAGDTQYF | TGCAGTGCTAGAGGGGCAGGGGATACGCAGTATTTT
many | - | TRBJ1-5 | TRBV6-1 | 15 | CASSVVGGSNQPQHF | TGTGCCAGCAGTGTCGTCGGGGGTAGCAATCAGCCCCAGCATTTT
few | TRBD1 | TRBJ1-5 | TRBV6-1 | 14 | CASRKTGSVEPQHF | TGTGCCAGCCGCAAGACAGGGTCGGTTGAGCCCCAGCATTTT
many | TRBD1 | TRBJ1-2 | TRBV20-1 | 13 | CSAFEKGAYGYTF | TGCAGTGCCTTCGAGAAGGGGGCCTATGGCTACACCTTC
many | - | TRBJ1-2 | TRBV2 | 14 | CASSESQGNYGYTF | TGTGCCAGCAGCGAGTCCCAGGGAAACTATGGCTACACCTTC
many | TRBD2 | TRBJ2-1 | TRBV10-1 | 12 | CASSQREVEQFF | TGCGCCAGCAGCCAGCGGGAGGTTGAGCAGTTCTTC
- | - | TRBJ2-1 | TRBV28 | 16 | CASSLSQSPLYNEQFF | TGTGCCAGCAGTTTATCCCAGTCCCCCCTGTACAATGAGCAGTTCTTC
many | - | TRBJ2-1 | TRBV7-2 | 16 | CASSLAWLQTNNEQFF | TGTGCCAGCAGCTTAGCGTGGCTACAGACTAACAATGAGCAGTTCTTC
many | - | TRBJ2-7 | TRBV11-2 | 16 | CASSLDFRDNTYEQYF | TGTGCCAGCAGCTTAGACTTCCGGGACAACACCTACGAGCAGTACTTC
many | - | TRBJ1-5 | TRBV18 | 13 | CASSPDQAQPQHF | TGTGCCAGCTCACCCGACCAGGCTCAGCCCCAGCATTTT
- | - | TRBJ1-2 | TRBV19 | 14 | CASSSEEGPYGYTF | TGTGCCAGTAGTTCTGAGGAGGGTCCCTATGGCTACACCTTC
few | - | TRBJ2-3 | TRBV30 | 16 | CAWSVRAKLARDTQYF | TGTGCCTGGAGTGTACGGGCAAAACTGGCTAGAGATACGCAGTATTTT
many | TRBD1 | TRBJ2-3 | TRBV12-3/TRBV12-4 | 16 | CASSTTGETSTDTQYF | TGTGCCAGCAGCACGACAGGGGAAACTAGCACAGATACGCAGTATTTT
few | - | TRBJ2-3 | TRBV7-2 | 15 | CASSQVVAVADTQYF | TGTGCCAGCAGCCAAGTAGTAGCGGTGGCAGATACGCAGTATTTT
- | TRBD1 | TRBJ1-2 | TRBV10-3 | 14 | CAISESGQFYGYTF | TGTGCCATCAGCGAATCGGGACAGTTCTATGGCTACACCTTC
many | TRBD1 | TRBJ2-7 | TRBV30 | 12 | CAWSGQGYEQYF | TGTGCCTGGAGTGGACAGGGGTACGAGCAGTACTTC
many | - | TRBJ2-1 | TRBV27 | 14 | CASRLKGIYNEQFF | TGTGCCAGCCGATTAAAGGGGATCTACAATGAGCAGTTCTTC
- | - | TRBJ2-1 | TRBV20-1 | 14 | CSAALVGDYNEQFF | TGCAGTGCTGCCTTAGTGGGGGATTACAATGAGCAGTTCTTC
many | TRBD1 | TRBJ1-5 | TRBV6-1 | 16 | CASRDYRGDGYQPQHF | TGTGCCAGCAGGGATTACAGGGGGGATGGGTATCAGCCCCAGCATTTT
many | TRBD2 | TRBJ2-1 | TRBV7-2 | 17 | CASSLGGTSGRGYEQFF | TGTGCCAGCAGCTTAGGAGGGACTAGCGGGAGAGGGTATGAGCAGTTCTTC
- | TRBD1 | TRBJ1-5 | TRBV7-2 | 15 | CASKLDRGPNQPQHF | TGTGCCAGCAAGTTGGACAGGGGACCCAATCAGCCCCAGCATTTT
many | TRBD2 | TRBJ2-7 | TRBV2 | 15 | CASRLRSGSIYEQYF | TGTGCCAGCAGGCTCCGTAGCGGGAGTATTTACGAGCAGTACTTC
many | TRBD1 | TRBJ1-2 | TRBV2 | 16 | CASTGDRGLFNYGYTF | TGTGCCAGCACCGGGGACAGGGGTCTTTTTAACTATGGCTACACCTTC
many | TRBD1 | TRBJ2-7 | TRBV2 | 13 | CATAGTGYYEQYF | TGTGCCACAGCCGGGACAGGATACTACGAGCAGTACTTC
- | TRBD2 | TRBJ2-2 | TRBV7-3 | 18 | CASSRGLAGPVNGGELFF | TGTGCCAGCAGCCGCGGACTAGCGGGACCAGTGAATGGCGGGGAGCTGTTTTTT
- | - | TRBJ2-3 | TRBV14 | 20 | CASSQEPNYSWDSNTDTQYF | TGTGCCAGCAGCCAAGAACCTAATTACTCCTGGGACTCCAACACAGATACGCAGTATTTT
many | - | TRBJ2-2 | TRBV3-1 | 14 | CASSQDLSSGELFF | TGTGCCAGCAGCCAAGACTTGAGTTCCGGGGAGCTGTTTTTT
- | - | TRBJ1-2 | TRBV5-1 | 14 | CASSPRDGPYGYTF | TGCGCCAGCAGCCCTAGGGACGGGCCGTATGGCTACACCTTC
many | TRBD2 | TRBJ2-1 | TRBV12-3/TRBV12-4 | 15 | CASSPQREGHNEQFF | TGTGCCAGCAGCCCGCAGCGGGAAGGCCACAATGAGCAGTTCTTC
many | - | TRBJ2-2 | TRBV20-1 | 14 | CSATGTDNTGELFF | TGCAGTGCTACCGGGACTGATAACACCGGGGAGCTGTTTTTT
many | - | TRBJ1-2 | TRBV5-6 | 18 | CASSLRQGTDLTNYGYTF | TGTGCCAGCAGCCTCAGGCAGGGGACGGACCTGACAAACTATGGCTACACCTTC
- | - | TRBJ2-3 | TRBV5-8 | 17 | CASSLVFSGHTADTQYF | TGTGCCAGCAGCTTGGTTTTTAGCGGCCATACGGCGGATACGCAGTATTTT
- | - | TRBJ1-3 | TRBV6-1 | 15 | CASNIQGFSGNTIYF | TGTGCCAGCAACATACAGGGTTTCTCTGGAAACACCATATATTTT
many | - | TRBJ2-2 | TRBV3-1 | 13 | CASRIAGTGELFF | TGTGCCAGCAGGATAGCCGGCACCGGGGAGCTGTTTTTT
- | TRBD2 | TRBJ2-1 | TRBV5-1 | 16 | CASASVAGGPYNEQFF | TGCGCCAGCGCTTCGGTAGCGGGAGGCCCCTACAATGAGCAGTTCTTC
many | TRBD1 | TRBJ2-7 | TRBV12-3/TRBV12-4 | 12 | CASSPGTGEQYF | TGTGCCAGCAGTCCCGGGACAGGAGAGCAGTACTTC
- | TRBD1 | TRBJ2-7 | TRBV6-2/TRBV6-3 | 17 | CASSYRQPGQGPYEQYF | TGTGCCAGCAGTTACCGACAACCGGGACAGGGGCCCTACGAGCAGTACTTC
- | - | TRBJ2-5 | TRBV5-1 | 12 | CASSLTTGAQYF | TGCGCCAGCAGCCTCACCACCGGGGCCCAGTACTTC
many | - | TRBJ1-5 | TRBV30 | 13 | CAWSSGNGQPQHF | TGTGCCTGGAGTTCCGGGAATGGGCAGCCCCAGCATTTT
few | TRBD2 | TRBJ2-3 | TRBV7-2 | 18 | CASSLETSGRFITDTQYF | TGTGCCAGCAGCTTAGAAACTAGCGGGAGGTTCATCACAGATACGCAGTATTTT
many | - | TRBJ1-2 | TRBV12-3/TRBV12-4 | 13 | CACYRDGPWGYTF | TGTGCCTGCTATCGGGATGGACCGTGGGGCTACACCTTC
few | - | TRBJ1-1 | TRBV28 | 14 | CASSFPGDHTEAFF | TGTGCCAGCAGTTTTCCTGGGGATCACACTGAAGCTTTCTTT
many | - | TRBJ1-2 | TRBV12-3/TRBV12-4 | 14 | CASTRAGINYGYTF | TGTGCCAGCACCCGTGCCGGGATCAACTATGGCTACACCTTC
few | TRBD1 | TRBJ1-5 | TRBV7-2 | 13 | CASSPADRQPQHF | TGTGCCAGCAGCCCAGCGGACAGGCAGCCCCAGCATTTT
- | - | TRBJ2-1 | TRBV7-3 | 13 | CASRSPGHNEQFF | TGTGCCAGCAGATCCCCAGGGCACAATGAGCAGTTCTTC
- | - | TRBJ1-1 | TRBV2 | 15 | CASSDRGQPNTEAFF | TGTGCCAGCAGTGATAGAGGACAGCCGAACACTGAAGCTTTCTTT
- | TRBD2 | TRBJ2-7 | TRBV7-8 | 15 | CASSLLEREDYEQYF | TGTGCCAGCAGCTTGTTGGAGCGGGAGGACTACGAGCAGTACTTC